Each of the 6 T cell receptor beta chains below was sequenced from the same sample in a study of blood T cell repertoires in COVID-19. Measured with immunoSEQ multiplex PCR; TCRdb has only the in-frame clones, and not every one. This sample has a few hundred thousand clones, with about 90% found just once. The material sequenced was PBMCs or T cells enriched from blood (not recorded which). The source is a woman aged 30 to 39 who had recovered from COVID-19.

The chain links TRBV28 to TRBJ2-1; 13 bases agree with TRBD2. Germline V gene sequence: CDR1 MDHEN, CDR2 SYDVKM. The junction had 7 bases not matched to a gene; V was cut back by 6 bases and J by 8 bases. There are 15 residues in the CDR3. CDR3 in amino acids: CASSQLAGGLDEQFF. The CDR3 DNA is TGTGCCAGCAGCCAACTAGCGGGAGGGTTGGATGAGCAGTTCTTC.

The genes are TRBV5-1 and TRBJ2-1; maybe TRBD1 (5 bases). V gave up 2 bases and J gave up 7 bases, with 13 bases separating them. Germline loops: CDR1 SGHRS, CDR2 YFSETQ. There are 14 residues in the CDR3. In DNA, the CDR3 is TGCGCCAGCAGCTTTAGAGGCAGGGAAAATGAGCAGTTCTTC. Protein: CASSFRGRENEQFF.

The CDR3 region has the DNA TGTGCCTGGCTGAGACAGGGCAATGAGCAGTTCTTC. Amino acid sequence: CAWLRQGNEQFF. This rearrangement joins TRBV30 to TRBJ2-1; 7 bases are a match to TRBD1. V shed 5 bases, J shed 6 bases, and the junction held 4 bases outside the gene matches. CDR1 is GTSNPN and CDR2 is SVGIG in the germline V gene (reference sequence). The CDR3 has 12 amino acids.

The chain carries TRBV12-5 and TRBJ2-5; weak D call: TRBD1 (6 bases). Deletions cut 6 bases from V and 0 bases from J, with 14 bases between. CDR1 and CDR2 (germline): LGHNT, FRNRAP. The CDR3 has 15 residues. CDR3 bases: TGTGCTAGTGGCTCGTTGCAGGGGTACCAAGAGACCCAGTACTTC. Amino acids: CASGSLQGYQETQYF.

The rearrangement uses TRBV28 and TRBJ1-5; TRBD1 might be the D (6 bases). The CDR3 totals 12 residues. V lost 6 bases and J lost 6, with 9 bases in between. Looked up from germline, CDR1 is MDHEN and CDR2 is SYDVKM. This CDR3 reads CASRSDSQPQHF. CDR3 nucleotide sequence: TGTGCCAGCAGGTCGGACAGTCAGCCCCAGCATTTT. Variable domain in full (rest from reference TRBV28 and TRBJ1-5): DVKVTQSSRYLVKRTGEKVFLECVQDMDHENMFWYRQDPGLGLRLIYFSYDVKMKEKGDIPEGYSVSREKKERFSLILESASTNQTSMYLCASRSDSQPQHFGDGTRLSIL.

V gene TRBV5-5 combines with J gene TRBJ2-5; no firm D call. The CDR3 is 15 residues long. Looked up from germline, CDR1 is SGHKS and CDR2 is YYEKEE (reference sequence). V dropped 0 bases and J dropped 3 bases, with 12 bases sitting between them. The CDR3 is CASSLVPRTEETQYF. The CDR3 region has the DNA TGTGCCAGCAGCTTGGTGCCGAGAACTGAAGAGACCCAGTACTTC.